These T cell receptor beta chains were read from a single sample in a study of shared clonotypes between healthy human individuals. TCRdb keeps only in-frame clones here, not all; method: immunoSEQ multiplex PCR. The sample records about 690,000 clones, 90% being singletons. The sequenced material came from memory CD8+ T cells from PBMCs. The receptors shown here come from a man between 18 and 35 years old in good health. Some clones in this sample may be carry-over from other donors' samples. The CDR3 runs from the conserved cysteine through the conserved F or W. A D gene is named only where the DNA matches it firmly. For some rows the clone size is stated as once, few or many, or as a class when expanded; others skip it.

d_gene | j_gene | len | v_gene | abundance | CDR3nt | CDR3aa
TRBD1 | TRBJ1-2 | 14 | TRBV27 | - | TGTGCCAGCAGTTTTATCCGGGACAGCCATGGCTACACCTTC | CASSFIRDSHGYTF
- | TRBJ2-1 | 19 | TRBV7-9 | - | TGTGCCAGCAGCCCACGACTTACAGCGGCGGGTCCCTCCTACAATGAGCAGTTCTTC | CASSPRLTAAGPSYNEQFF
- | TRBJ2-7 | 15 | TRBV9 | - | TGTGCCAGCAGCGTAGGCGGTTCAACCCTCTACGAGCAGTACTTC | CASSVGGSTLYEQYF
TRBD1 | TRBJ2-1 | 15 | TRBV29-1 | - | TGCAGCGTTGCCCGAGGACAGGGGGCCGACAATGAGCAGTTCTTC | CSVARGQGADNEQFF
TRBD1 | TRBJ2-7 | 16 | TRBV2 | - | TGTGCCAGCACCCCACAGGGGGCGACAAGCTCCTACGAGCAGTACTTC | CASTPQGATSSYEQYF
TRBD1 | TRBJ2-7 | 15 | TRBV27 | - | TGTGCCAGCAGTTTTGGGGGACAGGGGGCCTACGAGCAGTACTTC | CASSFGGQGAYEQYF
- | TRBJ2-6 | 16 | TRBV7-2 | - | TGTGCCAGCAGCTACGGATGGGGTACTGGGGCCAACGTCCTGACTTTC | CASSYGWGTGANVLTF
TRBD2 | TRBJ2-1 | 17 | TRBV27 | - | TGTGCCAGCAGTTTCTTTTCCGTGGGAGGGCTACTTAATGAGCAGTTCTTC | CASSFFSVGGLLNEQFF
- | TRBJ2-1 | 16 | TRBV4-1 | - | TGCGCCAGCAGCCAAGAGGGCCTGTTTCCCTACAATGAGCAGTTCTTC | CASSQEGLFPYNEQFF
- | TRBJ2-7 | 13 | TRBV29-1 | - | TGCAGCGCCCAGGGGGGGGTCTCCTACGAGCAGTACTTC | CSAQGGVSYEQYF
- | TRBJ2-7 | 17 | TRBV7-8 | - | TGTGCCAGCAGCTTAGCGTATGTGGGGTCTCTGGTAAACGAGCAGTACTTC | CASSLAYVGSLVNEQYF
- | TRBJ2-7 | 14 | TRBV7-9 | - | TGTGCCAGCAGCTCCCCGGGGAATCCCTACGAGCAGTACTTC | CASSSPGNPYEQYF
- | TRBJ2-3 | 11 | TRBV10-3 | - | TGTGCCATTGGGAACACAGATACGCAGTATTTT | CAIGNTDTQYF
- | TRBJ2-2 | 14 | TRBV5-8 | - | TGTGCCAGCAGCTTGGACTTTTACACCGGGGAGCTGTTTTTT | CASSLDFYTGELFF
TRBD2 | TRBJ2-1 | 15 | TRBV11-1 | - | TGTGCCAGCAGCTTAGTAGCGGGAGGGCCCCATGAGCAGTTCTTC | CASSLVAGGPHEQFF
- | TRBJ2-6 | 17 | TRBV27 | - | TGTGCCAGCAGTTTGGTCGGGGGCGCGGTCGGGGCCAACGTCCTGACTTTC | CASSLVGGAVGANVLTF
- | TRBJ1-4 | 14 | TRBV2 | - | TGTGCCAGCAGTGAAGTGTTATCTAATGAAAAACTGTTTTTT | CASSEVLSNEKLFF
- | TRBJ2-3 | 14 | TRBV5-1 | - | TGCGCCAGCCTTAGCCAGGGGTTAACAGATACGCAGTATTTT | CASLSQGLTDTQYF
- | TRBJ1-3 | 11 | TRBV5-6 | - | TGTGCCAGCAGCTTCGGAAACACCATATATTTT | CASSFGNTIYF
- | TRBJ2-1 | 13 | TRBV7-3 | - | TGTGCCAGCAGCTTAGGCCTCTACAATGAGCAGTTCTTC | CASSLGLYNEQFF
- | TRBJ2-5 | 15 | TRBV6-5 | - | TGTGCCAGCAGTTACGAGGGTAGGGCAAAAGAGACCCAGTACTTC | CASSYEGRAKETQYF
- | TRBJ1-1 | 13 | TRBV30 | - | TGTGCCTGGAGTGTAAATCCAAGAACTGAAGCTTTCTTT | CAWSVNPRTEAFF
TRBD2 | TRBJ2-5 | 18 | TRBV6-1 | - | TGTGCCAGCAGTGGGAAAGGGACTAGCGGATACTTTTTTGAGACCCAGTACTTC | CASSGKGTSGYFFETQYF
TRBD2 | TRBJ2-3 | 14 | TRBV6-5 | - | TGTGCCAGCAGCCGACTAGCGGGAAAAGATACGCAGTATTTT | CASSRLAGKDTQYF
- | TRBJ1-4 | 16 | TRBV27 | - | TGTGCCAGCAGTCCCCGGCAGGTCAGAGGCAATGAAAAACTGTTTTTT | CASSPRQVRGNEKLFF
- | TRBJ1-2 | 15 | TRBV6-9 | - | TGTGCCAGCAGTTATGCCGGCGAACGCCGTGGAGGCTACACCTTC | CASSYAGERRGGYTF
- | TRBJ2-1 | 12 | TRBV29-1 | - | TGCAGCGTTGAATTGCGCTACAATGAGCAGTTCTTC | CSVELRYNEQFF
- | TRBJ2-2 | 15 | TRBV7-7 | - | TGTGCCAGCAGCGCGCTGACTAGTGTCGGCGGGGAGCTGTTTTTT | CASSALTSVGGELFF
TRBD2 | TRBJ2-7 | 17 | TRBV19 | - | TGTGCCAGTAGTATCTTCCCGTTTAGTAGCGGGAGCTACGAGCAGTACTTC | CASSIFPFSSGSYEQYF
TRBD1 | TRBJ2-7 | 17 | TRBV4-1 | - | TGCGCCAGCAGCCAAGATCCTGAGACAGGGGTAACCTACGAGCAGTACTTC | CASSQDPETGVTYEQYF
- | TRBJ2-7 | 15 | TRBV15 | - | TGTGCCACCAGCAGAGTTGCGCTTAGCTCCTACGAGCAGTACTTC | CATSRVALSSYEQYF
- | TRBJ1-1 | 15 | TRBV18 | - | TGTGCCAGCTCACCATGGGGGGGCGTGAACACTGAAGCTTTCTTT | CASSPWGGVNTEAFF
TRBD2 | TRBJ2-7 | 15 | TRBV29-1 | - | TGCAGCGCCCTTGTAATGGGACTAGCCGGGGGGGCGCAGTACTTC | CSALVMGLAGGAQYF
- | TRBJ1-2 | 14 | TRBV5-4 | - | TGTGCCAGCAGCTGGGGGGACCAAGCCTATGGCTACACCTTC | CASSWGDQAYGYTF
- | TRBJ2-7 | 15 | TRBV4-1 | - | TGCGCCAGCAGCCCAAACGGAGGGGTCACCTACGAGCAGTACTTC | CASSPNGGVTYEQYF
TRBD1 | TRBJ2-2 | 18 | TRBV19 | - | TGTGCCAGTAGTAGCCGGGACAGGGGTAGAGAGAACACCGGGGAGCTGTTTTTT | CASSSRDRGRENTGELFF
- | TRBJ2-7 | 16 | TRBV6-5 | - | TGTGCCAGCAGTTACTCCCTGGGGTTTAAGTCCTACGAGCAGTACTTC | CASSYSLGFKSYEQYF
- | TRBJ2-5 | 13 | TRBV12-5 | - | TGTGCTAGTTCCCGGACTGTCCAAGAGACCCAGTACTTC | CASSRTVQETQYF
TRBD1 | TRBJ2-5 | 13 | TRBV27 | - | TGTGCCAGCAGTTTAGACAGGGGTGAGACCCAGTACTTC | CASSLDRGETQYF
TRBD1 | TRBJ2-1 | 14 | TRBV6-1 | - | TGTGCCAGCAGTGAGGGACAGATGTACAATGAGCAGTTCTTC | CASSEGQMYNEQFF
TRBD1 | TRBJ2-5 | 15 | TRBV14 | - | TGTGCCAGCAGCCAGGGGACAGGGGGCCTTGAGACCCAGTACTTC | CASSQGTGGLETQYF
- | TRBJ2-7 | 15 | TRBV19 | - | TGTGCCAGTAGTATCGGGGCCCAAAGCCCCTACGAGCAGTACTTC | CASSIGAQSPYEQYF
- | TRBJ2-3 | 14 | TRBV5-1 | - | TGCGCCAGCAGCTCCCGGGATTTAGGAGATACGCAGTATTTT | CASSSRDLGDTQYF
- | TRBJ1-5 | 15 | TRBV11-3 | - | TGTGCCAGCAGCCCGAATACCGATAGCAATCAGCCCCAGCATTTT | CASSPNTDSNQPQHF
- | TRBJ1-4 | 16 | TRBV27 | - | TGTGCCAGCAGTCCAGGGGCGGGGGGGCTCGGTGAAAAACTGTTTTTT | CASSPGAGGLGEKLFF
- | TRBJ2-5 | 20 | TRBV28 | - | TGTGCCAGCAGTCTATATGGGCCCTATGGGGCCCAAGAGGGACAAGAGACCCAGTACTTC | CASSLYGPYGAQEGQETQYF
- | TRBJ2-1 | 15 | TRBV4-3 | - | TGCGCCAGCAGCCAAGATATGGCTATTTACAATGAGCAGTTCTTC | CASSQDMAIYNEQFF
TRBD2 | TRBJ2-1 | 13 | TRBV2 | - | TGTGCCACTTTGACTAGCAGGGTCGATGAGCAGTTCTTC | CATLTSRVDEQFF
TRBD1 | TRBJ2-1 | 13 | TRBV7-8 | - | TGTGCCAGCAGCTATCGACAGGGCCAGGAGCAGTTCTTC | CASSYRQGQEQFF
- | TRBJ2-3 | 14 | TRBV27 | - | TGTGCCAGCAGTACCTGGGGAGAGGGGGATACGCAGTATTTT | CASSTWGEGDTQYF
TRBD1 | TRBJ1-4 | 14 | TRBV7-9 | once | TGTGCCAGCAGCTCGAGGGACAGAGATGAAAAACTGTTTTTT | CASSSRDRDEKLFF
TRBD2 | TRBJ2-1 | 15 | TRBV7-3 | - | TGTGCCAGCAGCGCCAGACTAGCGGGGCGCAATGAGCAGTTCTTC | CASSARLAGRNEQFF
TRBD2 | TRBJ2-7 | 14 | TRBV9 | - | TGTGCCAGCAGCGCGGGAGGACCCTACTACGAGCAGTACTTC | CASSAGGPYYEQYF